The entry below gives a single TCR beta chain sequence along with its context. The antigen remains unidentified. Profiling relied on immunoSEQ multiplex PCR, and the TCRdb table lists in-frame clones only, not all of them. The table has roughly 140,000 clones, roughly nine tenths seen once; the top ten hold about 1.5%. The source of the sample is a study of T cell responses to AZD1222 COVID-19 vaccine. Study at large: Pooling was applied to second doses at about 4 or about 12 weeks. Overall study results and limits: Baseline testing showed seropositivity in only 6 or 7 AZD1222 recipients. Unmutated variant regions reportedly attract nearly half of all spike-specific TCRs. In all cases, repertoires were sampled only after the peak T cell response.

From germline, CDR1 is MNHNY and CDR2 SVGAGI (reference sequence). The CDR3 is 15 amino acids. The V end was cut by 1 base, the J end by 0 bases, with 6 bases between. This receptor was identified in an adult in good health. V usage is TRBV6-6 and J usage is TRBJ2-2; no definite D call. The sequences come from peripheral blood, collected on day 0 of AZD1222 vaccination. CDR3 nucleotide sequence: TGTGCCAGCAGTTACTTGACGACGAACACCGGGGAGCTGTTTTTT. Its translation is CASSYLTTNTGELFF.